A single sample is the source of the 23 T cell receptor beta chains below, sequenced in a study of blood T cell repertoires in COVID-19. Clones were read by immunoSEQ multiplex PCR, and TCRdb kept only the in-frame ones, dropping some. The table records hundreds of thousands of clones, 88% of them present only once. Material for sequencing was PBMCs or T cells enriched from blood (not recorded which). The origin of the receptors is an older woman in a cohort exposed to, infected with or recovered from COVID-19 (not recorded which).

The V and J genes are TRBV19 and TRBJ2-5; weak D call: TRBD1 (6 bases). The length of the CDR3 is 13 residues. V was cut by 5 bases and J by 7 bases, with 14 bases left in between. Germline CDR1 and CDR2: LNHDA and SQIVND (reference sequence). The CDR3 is CASSPQGRGTQYF. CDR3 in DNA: TGTGCCAGTAGTCCACAGGGTCGAGGGACCCAGTACTTC.

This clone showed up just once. The CDR3, as DNA: TGTGCCAGCAGCGGAGGTCGGGATGAGCAGTTCTTC. Its translation is CASSGGRDEQFF. The chain has TRBV11-3 and TRBJ2-1, with TRBD2 as a possible D gene (5 bases). Germline V lookup: CDR1 SGHNT, CDR2 YENEEA. The ends were cut back, 5 bases at V and 8 bases at J, with 10 bases in the middle. This CDR3 is 12 amino acids long. The complete variable domain, with remaining parts taken from reference TRBV11-3 and TRBJ2-1, reads EAGVVQSPRYKIIEKKQPVAFWCNPISGHNTLYWYLQNLGQGPELLIRYENEEAVDDSQLPKDRFSAERLKGVDSTLKIQPAELGDSAVYLCASSGGRDEQFFGPGTRLTVL.

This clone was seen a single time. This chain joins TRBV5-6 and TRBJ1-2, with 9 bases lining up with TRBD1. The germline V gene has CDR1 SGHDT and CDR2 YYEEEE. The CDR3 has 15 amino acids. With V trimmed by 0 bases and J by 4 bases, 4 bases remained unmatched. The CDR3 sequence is CASSLAGTGSYGYTF. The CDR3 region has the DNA TGTGCCAGCAGCTTGGCAGGGACAGGGTCCTATGGCTACACCTTC.

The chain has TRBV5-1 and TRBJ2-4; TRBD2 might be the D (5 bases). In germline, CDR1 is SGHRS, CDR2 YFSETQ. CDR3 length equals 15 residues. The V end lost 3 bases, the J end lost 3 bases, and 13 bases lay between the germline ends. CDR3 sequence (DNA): TGCGCCAGCAGCTCAGCGGCCGGGGTCAAAAACATTCAGTACTTC. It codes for CASSSAAGVKNIQYF.

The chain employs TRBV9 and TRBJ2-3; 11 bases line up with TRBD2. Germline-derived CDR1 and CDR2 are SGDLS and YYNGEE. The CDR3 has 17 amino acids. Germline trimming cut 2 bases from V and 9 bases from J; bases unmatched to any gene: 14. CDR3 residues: CASSVAGPSGRRGTQYF. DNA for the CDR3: TGTGCCAGCAGCGTGGCCGGGCCTAGCGGGAGGAGGGGAACGCAGTATTTT.

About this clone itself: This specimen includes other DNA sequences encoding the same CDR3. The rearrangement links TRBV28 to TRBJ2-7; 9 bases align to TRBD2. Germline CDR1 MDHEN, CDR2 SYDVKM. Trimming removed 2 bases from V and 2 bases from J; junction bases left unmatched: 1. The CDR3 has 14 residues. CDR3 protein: CASSLAGGPYEQYF. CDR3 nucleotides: TGTGCCAGCAGTTTAGCGGGAGGGCCCTACGAGCAGTACTTC.

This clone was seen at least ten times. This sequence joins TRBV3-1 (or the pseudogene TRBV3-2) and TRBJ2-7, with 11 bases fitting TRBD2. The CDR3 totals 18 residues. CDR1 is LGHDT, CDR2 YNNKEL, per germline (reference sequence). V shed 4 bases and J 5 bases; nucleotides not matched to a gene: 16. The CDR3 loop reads CASSRRYSGRGAMNEQYF. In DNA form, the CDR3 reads TGTGCCAGCAGCCGCCGTTATAGCGGGAGGGGGGCAATGAACGAGCAGTACTTC.

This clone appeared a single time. CDR3 DNA: TGCGCCAGCAGCCAAGAGTGGCGGGAGGTTTACAATGAGCAGTTCTTC. Residues: CASSQEWREVYNEQFF. The chain uses TRBV4-3 and TRBJ2-1, with 8 bases fitting TRBD2. There are 16 residues in the CDR3. CDR1 is LGHNA and CDR2 is YSLEER in the germline V gene. The V gene end was trimmed by 0 bases and the J gene end by 4 bases; junction bases not matched to a gene: 5.

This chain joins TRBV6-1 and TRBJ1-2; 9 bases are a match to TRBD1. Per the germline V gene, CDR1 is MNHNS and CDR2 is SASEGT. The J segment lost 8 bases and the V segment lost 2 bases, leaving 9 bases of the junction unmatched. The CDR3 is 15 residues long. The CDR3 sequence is CASSESRTGVGGYTF. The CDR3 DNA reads TGTGCCAGCAGTGAAAGCCGGACAGGGGTAGGAGGCTACACCTTC.

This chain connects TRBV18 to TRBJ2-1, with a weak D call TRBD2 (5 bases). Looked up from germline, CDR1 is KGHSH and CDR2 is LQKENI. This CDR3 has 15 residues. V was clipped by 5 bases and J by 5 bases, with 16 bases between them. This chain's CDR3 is CASSAGESYHNEQFF. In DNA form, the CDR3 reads TGTGCCAGCTCAGCCGGGGAGTCCTACCACAATGAGCAGTTCTTC.

The CDR3 coding sequence is TGCGCCAGCAGGAGTGGGACTAGTGGGGATGAATGGCAGTTCTTC. Amino acids: CASRSGTSGDEWQFF. V gene TRBV5-1 combines with J gene TRBJ2-1; 8 nucleotides agree with TRBD2. Trimming removed 5 bases from V and 12 bases from J; junction bases left unmatched: 16. CDR3 size: 15 residues. CDR1 and CDR2 (germline): SGHRS, YFSETQ.

CDR3: CASSLYGTSGRGDTQYF. The CDR3 bases are TGTGCCAGCAGCTTATACGGGACTAGCGGGAGAGGCGATACGCAGTATTTT. The genes are TRBV11-2 and TRBJ2-3; TRBD2 matches 14 bases. CDR3 size: 17 residues. Germline CDR1 reads SGHAT; CDR2 reads FQNNGV. Trimming at V came to 2 bases and at J to 6 bases, leaving 7 bases not matched to a gene.

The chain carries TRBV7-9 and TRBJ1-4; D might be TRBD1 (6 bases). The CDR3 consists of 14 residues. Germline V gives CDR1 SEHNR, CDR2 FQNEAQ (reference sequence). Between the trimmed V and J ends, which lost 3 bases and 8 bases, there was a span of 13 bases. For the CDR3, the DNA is TGTGCCAGCAGCTTGTCACAGGGCGGAGAAAAACTGTTTTTT. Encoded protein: CASSLSQGGEKLFF. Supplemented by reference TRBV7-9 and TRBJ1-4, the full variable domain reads DTGVSQNPRHKITKRGQNVTFRCDPISEHNRLYWYRQTLGQGPEFLTYFQNEAQLEKSRLLSDRFSAERPKGSFSTLEIQRTEQGDSAMYLCASSLSQGGEKLFFGSGTQLSVL.

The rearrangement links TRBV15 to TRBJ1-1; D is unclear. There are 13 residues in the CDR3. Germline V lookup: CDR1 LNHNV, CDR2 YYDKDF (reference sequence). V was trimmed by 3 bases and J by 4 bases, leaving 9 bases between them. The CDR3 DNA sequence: TGTGCCACCAGCAGGGTTCTGGCCACTGAAGCTTTCTTT. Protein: CATSRVLATEAFF.

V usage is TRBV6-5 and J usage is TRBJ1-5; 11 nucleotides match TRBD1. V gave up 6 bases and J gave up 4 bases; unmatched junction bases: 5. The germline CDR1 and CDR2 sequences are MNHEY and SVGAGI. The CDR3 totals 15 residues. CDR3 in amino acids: CASRRGTGGNQPQHF. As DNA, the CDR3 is TGTGCCAGCAGACGCGGGACAGGGGGTAATCAGCCCCAGCATTTT.

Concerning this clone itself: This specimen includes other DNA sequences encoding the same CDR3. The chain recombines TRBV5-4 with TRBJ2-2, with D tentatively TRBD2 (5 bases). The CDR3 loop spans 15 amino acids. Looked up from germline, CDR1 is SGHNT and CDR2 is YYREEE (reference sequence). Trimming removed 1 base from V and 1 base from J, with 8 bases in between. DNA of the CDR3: TGTGCCAGCAGCTTGTCCCGGGAGAACACCGGGGAGCTGTTTTTT. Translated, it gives CASSLSRENTGELFF.

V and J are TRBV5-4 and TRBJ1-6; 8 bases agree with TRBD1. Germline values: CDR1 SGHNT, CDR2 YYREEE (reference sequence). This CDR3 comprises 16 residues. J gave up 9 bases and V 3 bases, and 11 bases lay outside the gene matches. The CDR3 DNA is TGTGCCAGCAGCTCGGCCCCCGGGACAGGAACTTCACCCCTCCACTTT. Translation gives CASSSAPGTGTSPLHF. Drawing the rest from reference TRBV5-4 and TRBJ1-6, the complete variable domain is ETGVTQSPTHLIKTRGQQVTLRCSSQSGHNTVSWYQQALGQGPQFIFQYYREEENGRGNFPPRFSGLQFPNYSSELNVNALELDDSALYLCASSSAPGTGTSPLHFGNGTRLTVT.

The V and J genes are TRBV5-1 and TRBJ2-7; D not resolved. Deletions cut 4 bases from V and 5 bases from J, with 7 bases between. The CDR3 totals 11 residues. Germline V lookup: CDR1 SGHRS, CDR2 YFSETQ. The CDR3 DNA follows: TGCGCCAGCAGCAGCCGGGACGAGCAGTACTTC. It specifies CASSSRDEQYF.

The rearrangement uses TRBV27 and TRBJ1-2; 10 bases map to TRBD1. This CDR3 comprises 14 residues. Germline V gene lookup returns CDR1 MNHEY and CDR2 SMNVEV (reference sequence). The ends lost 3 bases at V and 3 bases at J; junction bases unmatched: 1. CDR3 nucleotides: TGTGCCAGCAGTTTCGGACAGGGGGACTATGGCTACACCTTC. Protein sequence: CASSFGQGDYGYTF.

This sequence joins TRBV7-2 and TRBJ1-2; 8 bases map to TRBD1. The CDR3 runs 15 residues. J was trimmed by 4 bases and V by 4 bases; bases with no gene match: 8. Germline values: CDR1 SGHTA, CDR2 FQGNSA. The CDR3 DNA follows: TGTGCCAGCAGCTCCCCAGGGGGCGCCGGCTATGGCTACACCTTC. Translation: CASSSPGGAGYGYTF. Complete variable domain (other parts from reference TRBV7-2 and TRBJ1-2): GAGVSQSPSNKVTEKGKDVELRCDPISGHTALYWYRQSLGQGLEFLIYFQGNSAPDKSGLPSDRFSAERTGGSVSTLTIQRTQQEDSAVYLCASSSPGGAGYGYTFGSGTRLTVV.

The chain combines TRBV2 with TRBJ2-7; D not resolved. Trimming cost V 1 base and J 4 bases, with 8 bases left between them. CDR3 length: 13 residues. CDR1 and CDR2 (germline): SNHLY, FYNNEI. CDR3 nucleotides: TGTGCCAGCAGTGAAGGGCAGATATACGAGCAGTACTTC. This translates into CASSEGQIYEQYF.

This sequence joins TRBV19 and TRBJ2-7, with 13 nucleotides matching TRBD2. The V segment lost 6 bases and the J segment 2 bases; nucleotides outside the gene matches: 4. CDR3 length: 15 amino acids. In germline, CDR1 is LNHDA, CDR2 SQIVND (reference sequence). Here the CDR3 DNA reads TGTGCCAGTAGAACTAGCGGGAGGGCCCCCTACGAGCAGTACTTC. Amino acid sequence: CASRTSGRAPYEQYF.

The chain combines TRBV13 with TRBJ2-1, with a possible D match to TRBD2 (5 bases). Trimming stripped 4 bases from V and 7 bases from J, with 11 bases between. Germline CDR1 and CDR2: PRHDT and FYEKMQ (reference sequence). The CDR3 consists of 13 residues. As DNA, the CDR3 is TGTGCCAGCAGCTCCCCAGAGCGGAATGAGCAGTTCTTC. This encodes CASSSPERNEQFF.